These 4 T cell receptor beta chains were all obtained from the same sample, sequenced in a study of CD8 T cells in ankylosing spondylitis. The study, taken as a whole, reports: One TCR beta motif, made up of about 8 highly homologous variants, appeared characteristic of ankylosing spondylitis blood.

One entry per CDR3 protein, called by TCRdb with MiXCR from the 5' RACE reads. The sample includes a few hundred thousand distinct CDR3 sequences, about 13% of them seen just once. Their antigen targets remain unknown. Sequencing was done on a sample of blood, either unsorted or a sorted T cell fraction (not recorded which). The receptors derive from a male donor with ankylosing spondylitis.

The chain has TRBV20-1 and TRBJ1-3; no definite D call. Trimming removed 3 bases at V and 0 bases at J, with 6 bases between. CDR1 DFQATT and CDR2 SNEGSKA come from the germline V gene (reference sequence). The CDR3 runs to 13 residues. As DNA, the CDR3 is TGCAGTGCTAGTCCGGACTCTGGAAACACCATATATTTT. Translating it yields CSASPDSGNTIYF.

This clonotype has only a few counts. V is TRBV11-2 and J is TRBJ2-3, with D perhaps assigned TRBD1 or TRBD2 (5 bases each). V lost 5 bases, J lost 6 bases, and 15 bases lay in between. The CDR3 sequence is 14 residues long. CDR1 SGHAT and CDR2 FQNNGV come from the germline V gene. CDR3 coding DNA: TGTGCCAGCAGCGTGGGACGGCAGGCGGATACGCAGTATTTT. It encodes CASSVGRQADTQYF.

This sequence joins TRBV27 and TRBJ2-1, with D uncertain. The CDR3 length is 14 residues. V was shortened by 4 bases and J by 0 bases, with 7 bases between the two germline ends. From germline, CDR1 is MNHEY and CDR2 SMNVEV (reference sequence). Here the CDR3 reads CASSSSRSYNEQFF. CDR3 bases: TGTGCCAGCAGTTCTTCCCGCTCCTACAATGAGCAGTTCTTC.

The V call is TRBV4-1, the J call TRBJ2-1, with 12 nucleotides matching TRBD2. The CDR3 length is 16 residues. CDR1 is MGHRA, CDR2 YSYEKL, per germline. V dropped 0 bases and J dropped 8; count of bases not matched to a gene: 5. The CDR3 nucleotides are TGCGCCAGCAGCCAAGAAGGACTAGCGGGAATGGATGAGCAGTTCTTC. Translating gives CASSQEGLAGMDEQFF.